The 12 T cell receptor beta chains listed next were all sequenced from one sample in a study of blood T cell repertoires in COVID-19 (TCRdb year 2020). The library came from the immunoSEQ multiplex PCR assay. Held by TCRdb, this immuneACCESS table contains in-frame sequences only and omits some clones. Under half of the omission traces to an unresolved V gene where checked; the cause of the rest is unknown. Within this sample are about 210,000 clones, with around four fifths of them counted one time only. The top ten clones comprise about 2.5% of the sample. Sequenced material: peripheral blood. The source is a woman in her forties with active or convalescent COVID-19.

The chain links TRBV6-5 to TRBJ2-2; 9 bases line up with TRBD1. The V and J ends lost 3 bases and 9 bases, in that order; junction bases with no gene match: 11. Germline lookup yields CDR1 MNHEY and CDR2 SVGAGI. This CDR3 spans 16 amino acids. The CDR3: CASSYLGTGLDRELFF. The CDR3 DNA is TGTGCCAGCAGTTATTTGGGGACAGGGTTAGACAGGGAGCTGTTTTTT.

The chain links TRBV2 to TRBJ2-3, with no clear D. CDR3 length: 14 amino acids. Germline V gene data show CDR1 as SNHLY and CDR2 as FYNNEI. Trimming took 4 bases from V and 2 from J, leaving 10 bases between them. The CDR3 loop is CASSGRLFTDTQYF. DNA for the CDR3: TGTGCCAGCAGTGGTCGTCTCTTCACAGATACGCAGTATTTT.

This chain links TRBV19 with TRBJ1-4; 10 bases are shared with TRBD1. The CDR3 loop spans 17 amino acids. Germline lookup yields CDR1 LNHDA and CDR2 SQIVND (reference sequence). V gave up 2 bases and J gave up 5 bases; unmatched junction bases: 8. The CDR3 coding sequence is TGTGCCAGTAGTATATGGAGGGGACAGGGGCAGAATGAAAAACTGTTTTTT. It translates to CASSIWRGQGQNEKLFF.

The V call is TRBV2, the J call TRBJ1-5; the match to TRBD1 covers 10 bases. Losses at the gene ends were 5 bases for V and 4 bases for J; bases not matched to a gene: 2. Germline loops: CDR1 SNHLY, CDR2 FYNNEI. The CDR3 loop spans 14 amino acids. In DNA, the CDR3 is TGTGCCAGCAGTCGGACAGGGGGAAATCAGCCCCAGCATTTT. Translation gives CASSRTGGNQPQHF. Looking up the rest from reference TRBV2 and TRBJ1-5 gives the full variable domain: EPEVTQTPSHQVTQMGQEVILRCVPISNHLYFYWYRQILGQKVEFLVSFYNNEISEKSEIFDDQFSVERPDGSNFTLKIRSTKLEDSAMYFCASSRTGGNQPQHFGDGTRLSIL.

V usage is TRBV9 and J usage is TRBJ2-7, with 9 positions matching TRBD1. This CDR3 spans 14 amino acids. Germline values: CDR1 SGDLS, CDR2 YYNGEE. With V trimmed by 2 bases and J by 2 bases, 2 bases remained unmatched. Here the CDR3 reads CASSVGTGTYEQYF. CDR3 nucleotides: TGTGCCAGCAGCGTTGGGACAGGGACCTACGAGCAGTACTTC.

This sequence joins TRBV11-2 and TRBJ1-6, with unresolved D. The CDR3 spans 14 residues. Germline loops: CDR1 SGHAT, CDR2 FQNNGV. V was cut by 5 bases and J by 7 bases, with 12 bases left in between. The CDR3 loop reads CASSVSQSNSPLHF. The CDR3 DNA follows: TGTGCCAGCAGCGTTTCACAGTCAAATTCACCCCTCCACTTT.

The J gene is TRBJ2-2, the V gene TRBV6-2 or TRBV6-3; 9 bases line up with TRBD1. The CDR3 covers 16 residues. Germline loops: CDR1 MNHEY, CDR2 SVGEGT. J lost 3 bases, V lost 5 bases, and 7 bases had no gene match. The CDR3 region is CASSREGQGHTGELFF. DNA of the CDR3: TGTGCCAGCAGTAGGGAAGGACAGGGGCACACCGGGGAGCTGTTTTTT.

The chain is built from TRBV7-9 and TRBJ1-4; no clear D. The CDR3 spans 18 residues. V shed 1 base and J shed 0 bases, with 15 bases lying between them. Germline V gene data show CDR1 as SEHNR and CDR2 as FQNEAQ (reference sequence). In DNA, the CDR3 is TGTGCCAGCAGCTTAGGTGTCTCCCCGGGTGCAACTAATGAAAAACTGTTTTTT. It codes for CASSLGVSPGATNEKLFF.

The V and J genes are TRBV7-8 and TRBJ1-2; a weak D match, TRBD1 (6 bases). The V and J ends lost 0 bases and 0 bases respectively, with 11 bases between them. Germline V gene sequence: CDR1 SGHVS, CDR2 FQNEAQ. CDR3 length: 16 residues. CDR3 DNA sequence: TGTGCCAGCAGCTTAGCTTCGACAGGCCCTAACTATGGCTACACCTTC. It specifies CASSLASTGPNYGYTF.

The J gene is TRBJ1-1, the V gene TRBV19; D ambiguous. The V end was cut by 6 bases, the J end by 3 bases, with 11 bases between. This CDR3 spans 13 amino acids. CDR1 is LNHDA, CDR2 SQIVND, per germline (reference sequence). CDR3 in DNA: TGTGCCAGTAGCCTGAGTGTTTACACTGAAGCTTTCTTT. Amino acids: CASSLSVYTEAFF.

The chain uses TRBV27 and TRBJ2-2, with D possibly being TRBD2 (6 bases). The V and J ends lost 1 base and 3 bases respectively, with 9 bases between them. Germline values: CDR1 MNHEY, CDR2 SMNVEV (reference sequence). The CDR3 has 15 residues. CDR3 in DNA: TGTGCCAGCAGTTTATGGGGCGGGGACACCGGGGAGCTGTTTTTT. Amino acid sequence: CASSLWGGDTGELFF.

The chain couples TRBV19 to TRBJ1-2, with a tentative D call TRBD1 (5 bases). With 2 bases removed from V and 4 bases from J, the gap between germline ends came to 17 bases. Germline V gene data show CDR1 as LNHDA and CDR2 as SQIVND (reference sequence). The CDR3 is made up of 16 amino acids. The CDR3 nucleotides read TGTGCCAGTAGTATAAGCTCTGGGGCAGCTCTCTATGGCTACACCTTC. Its protein is CASSISSGAALYGYTF.